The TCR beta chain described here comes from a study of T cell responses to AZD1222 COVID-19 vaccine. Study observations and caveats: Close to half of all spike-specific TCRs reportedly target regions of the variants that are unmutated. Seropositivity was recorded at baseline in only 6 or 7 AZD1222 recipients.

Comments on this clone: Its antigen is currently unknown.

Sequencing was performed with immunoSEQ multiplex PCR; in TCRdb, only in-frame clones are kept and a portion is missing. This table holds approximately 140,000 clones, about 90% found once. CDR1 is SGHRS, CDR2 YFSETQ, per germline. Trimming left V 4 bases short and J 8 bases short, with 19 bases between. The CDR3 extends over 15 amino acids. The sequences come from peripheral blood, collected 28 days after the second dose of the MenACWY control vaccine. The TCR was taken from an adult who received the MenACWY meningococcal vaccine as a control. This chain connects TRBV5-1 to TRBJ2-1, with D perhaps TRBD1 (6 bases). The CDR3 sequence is CASSPIPGTRHEQFF. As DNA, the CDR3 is TGCGCCAGCAGCCCAATACCCGGGACACGCCATGAGCAGTTCTTC.